Below are 27 T cell receptor beta chains sequenced from a single sample in a study of blood T cell repertoires in COVID-19. The table came from immunoSEQ multiplex PCR; TCRdb's copy has only in-frame clones and leaves some out. The data show a few hundred thousand clones, approximately 83% seen once. What was sequenced was peripheral blood. These receptor sequences come from a man at least 80 years old with acute or convalescent COVID-19.

This clone has a handful of counts. The chain uses TRBV5-1 and TRBJ1-5, with unresolved D. The CDR3 totals 15 residues. Trimming took off 5 bases at V and 2 bases at J, with 14 bases between the two ends. Germline assignment: CDR1 SGHRS and CDR2 YFSETQ. The CDR3 region has the DNA TGCGCCAGCAGAGTCGGGGTGAATGGCAATCAGCCCCAGCATTTT. Residues: CASRVGVNGNQPQHF.

The V call is TRBV19, the J call TRBJ2-5, with 11 bases fitting TRBD1. This CDR3 is 16 amino acids long. Germline CDR1 LNHDA, CDR2 SQIVND (reference sequence). Trimming took 5 bases from V and 2 from J; bases not matched to a gene: 7. CDR3 DNA sequence: TGTGCCAGTAGTTCCTCCCGGGACAGGGGGCAAGAGACCCAGTACTTC. As protein: CASSSSRDRGQETQYF.

The chain employs TRBV5-4 and TRBJ2-7, with 9 bases fitting TRBD2. Looked up from germline, CDR1 is SGHNT and CDR2 is YYREEE (reference sequence). The V gene end was trimmed by 0 bases and the J gene end by 6 bases; junction bases not matched to a gene: 16. The CDR3 runs 18 residues. CDR3 in amino acids: CASSLGRGGGGRDGEQYF. Here the CDR3 DNA reads TGTGCCAGCAGCTTGGGAAGGGGAGGAGGCGGGAGGGATGGCGAGCAGTACTTC.

This chain uses TRBV5-1 with TRBJ2-2; 10 bases line up with TRBD1. The CDR3 contains 16 residues. J was trimmed by 4 bases and V by 0 bases; bases with no gene match: 3. CDR1 and CDR2 from the germline V gene are SGHRS and YFSETQ. The chain's CDR3 is CASSLGGTGATGELFF. In DNA form, the CDR3 reads TGCGCCAGCAGCTTGGGGGGGACAGGGGCCACCGGGGAGCTGTTTTTT. Using reference TRBV5-1 and TRBJ2-2 for the parts outside the CDR3, the full variable domain is KAGVTQTPRYLIKTRGQQVTLSCSPISGHRSVSWYQQTPGQGLQFLFEYFSETQRNKGNFPGRFSGRQFSNSRSEMNVSTLELGDSALYLCASSLGGTGATGELFFGEGSRLTVL.

This chain connects TRBV5-1 to TRBJ1-2; 7 nucleotides align to TRBD1. This CDR3 comprises 14 residues. Germline assignment: CDR1 SGHRS and CDR2 YFSETQ. V trimming: 4 bases; J trimming: 0 bases; junction bases outside the gene matches: 3. In nucleotides, the CDR3 is TGCGCCAGCAGCCCAGGGACAGCTAACTATGGCTACACCTTC. Protein sequence: CASSPGTANYGYTF. Full variable domain (outside the CDR3, taken from reference TRBV5-1 and TRBJ1-2): KAGVTQTPRYLIKTRGQQVTLSCSPISGHRSVSWYQQTPGQGLQFLFEYFSETQRNKGNFPGRFSGRQFSNSRSEMNVSTLELGDSALYLCASSPGTANYGYTFGSGTRLTVV.

The J gene is TRBJ1-5, the V gene TRBV2; tentative D call: TRBD1 (6 bases). Between the trimmed V and J ends, which lost 5 bases and 1 base, there was a span of 9 bases. The CDR3 runs 14 residues. CDR1 is SNHLY and CDR2 is FYNNEI in the germline V gene. The CDR3 sequence: CASSTDRSNQPQHF. The CDR3 DNA sequence: TGTGCCAGCAGTACCGACAGGAGCAATCAGCCCCAGCATTTT.

V gene TRBV28 combines with J gene TRBJ1-4; a weak D match, TRBD1 (6 bases). CDR1 is MDHEN and CDR2 is SYDVKM in the germline V gene. With 1 base removed from V and 2 bases from J, the gap between germline ends came to 14 bases. The CDR3 contains 17 residues. The CDR3 bases are TGTGCCAGCAGTTTATTTGCGGGGGCGCTGACTAATGAAAAACTGTTTTTT. Translation: CASSLFAGALTNEKLFF.

This clone was detected ten times or more. The chain joins TRBV5-1 to TRBJ2-1; 11 bases fit TRBD1. The germline gives CDR1 SGHRS, CDR2 YFSETQ. This CDR3 is 16 amino acids long. After removal of 0 bases from V and 6 bases from J, the junction contained 5 bases not matched to a gene. Here the CDR3 reads CASSLAPGTGGNEQFF. In DNA form, the CDR3 reads TGCGCCAGCAGCTTGGCCCCCGGGACAGGGGGCAATGAGCAGTTCTTC.

This chain joins TRBV19 and TRBJ1-6; D is unclear. Germline V CDR1 and CDR2: LNHDA, SQIVND (reference sequence). V gave up 2 bases and J gave up 7 bases, with 9 bases separating them. The CDR3 totals 14 residues. The CDR3 protein is CASSIWNRNSPLHF. In DNA form, the CDR3 reads TGTGCCAGTAGTATATGGAACAGAAATTCACCCCTCCACTTT.

The chain recombines TRBV7-2 with TRBJ2-7; D may be TRBD2 (6 bases). The V and J ends lost 1 base and 5 bases respectively, with 15 bases between them. This CDR3 is built from 15 residues. Germline V CDR1 and CDR2: SGHTA, FQGNSA. The CDR3 sequence: CASSLEAAGWDEQYF. CDR3 nucleotide sequence: TGTGCCAGCAGCTTAGAAGCGGCGGGATGGGACGAGCAGTACTTC.

The chain is built from TRBV6-5 and TRBJ2-7; possible D gene TRBD1, 5 bases. Germline CDR1 MNHEY, CDR2 SVGAGI. The CDR3 runs 14 residues. Trimming cost V 2 bases and J 6 bases, with 14 bases left between them. CDR3: CASSYRRVGFEQYF. DNA for the CDR3: TGTGCCAGCAGTTACCGCAGGGTAGGTTTCGAGCAGTACTTC.

The chain uses TRBV7-3 and TRBJ2-5; the D gene is possibly TRBD2 (6 bases). Per germline, CDR1 SGHTA and CDR2 FQGTGA. Trimming took 5 bases from V and 5 from J, leaving 12 bases between them. This CDR3 region has 13 residues. The CDR3 is CASSRLVSETQYF. CDR3 in DNA: TGTGCCAGCAGCAGACTAGTTTCGGAGACCCAGTACTTC.

V is TRBV27 and J is TRBJ1-5; TRBD1 aligns across 7 bases. CDR3 length: 15 residues. Per the germline V gene, CDR1 is MNHEY and CDR2 is SMNVEV (reference sequence). The junction had 4 bases not matched to a gene; V was cut back by 1 base and J by 4 bases. Here the CDR3 reads CASSLYRGWNQPQHF. CDR3 sequence (DNA): TGTGCCAGCAGTTTATACAGGGGATGGAATCAGCCCCAGCATTTT.

J is TRBJ2-1 and V is TRBV28, with 7 bases lining up with TRBD1. Germline V gene data show CDR1 as MDHEN and CDR2 as SYDVKM. This CDR3 has 16 amino acids. V shed 3 bases and J 6 bases; nucleotides not matched to a gene: 11. The DNA of the CDR3 is TGTGCCAGCAGTTTTATCAGCACAGGGGAGTTCAATGAGCAGTTCTTC. This encodes CASSFISTGEFNEQFF.

Only a few counts were recorded for this clone. The rearrangement links TRBV2 to TRBJ1-2; the D is unclear. Germline CDR1 reads SNHLY; CDR2 reads FYNNEI. The CDR3 runs 15 residues. The V gene lost 3 bases and the J gene lost 1 base, with 12 bases spanning the gap. In DNA form, the CDR3 reads TGTGCCAGCAGTGAGTTGTCAGTCAGTAACTATGGCTACACCTTC. Amino acid sequence: CASSELSVSNYGYTF.

The chain couples TRBV5-1 to TRBJ2-7, with TRBD1 matching over 7 bases. Losses at the gene ends were 4 bases for V and 6 bases for J; bases not matched to a gene: 13. The CDR3 is made up of 15 amino acids. Germline CDR1 SGHRS, CDR2 YFSETQ. CDR3 in DNA: TGCGCCAGCAGCGTCCCCGGGACAGTTAGAGGCGAGCAGTACTTC. Amino acid sequence: CASSVPGTVRGEQYF.

V usage is TRBV18 and J usage is TRBJ1-1; D ambiguous. Per germline, CDR1 KGHSH and CDR2 LQKENI. V was trimmed by 3 bases and J by 4 bases, leaving 12 bases between them. The length of the CDR3 is 14 residues. In DNA form, the CDR3 reads TGTGCCAGCTCACCGCATCCACGGGGCACTGAAGCTTTCTTT. Translating gives CASSPHPRGTEAFF.

In its sample, this clone was seen a few times. This rearrangement joins TRBV5-1 to TRBJ1-6; D might be TRBD1 (6 bases). This CDR3 is 15 amino acids long. Germline V gene sequence: CDR1 SGHRS, CDR2 YFSETQ. V was cut by 4 bases and J by 5 bases, with 13 bases left in between. CDR3 bases: TGCGCCAGCAGCGGTGGACAGAGCCATAATTCACCCCTCCACTTT. Its protein product is CASSGGQSHNSPLHF.

The gene calls are TRBV28 and TRBJ2-2; D uncertain. The CDR3 runs 12 residues. CDR1 and CDR2 (germline): MDHEN, SYDVKM. CDR3 nucleotide sequence: TGTGCGGGTCGGGCGAACACCGGGGAGCTGTTTTTT. Protein product: CAGRANTGELFF. Supplemented by reference TRBV28 and TRBJ2-2, the full variable domain reads DVKVTQSSRYLVKRTGEKVFLECVQDMDHENMFWYRQDPGLGLRLIYFSYDVKMKEKGDIPEGYSVSREKKERFSLILESASTNQTSMYLCAGRANTGELFFGEGSRLTVL.

As concerns this clone: Distinct nucleotide sequences in the sample also encode this CDR3. The rearrangement links TRBV10-3 to TRBJ2-1; the D gene is possibly TRBD2 (6 bases). In germline, CDR1 is ENHRY, CDR2 SYGVKD. Deletions cut 2 bases from V and 2 bases from J, with 10 bases between. The length of the CDR3 is 15 residues. CDR3 sequence: CAISEGGLPYNEQFF. DNA for the CDR3: TGTGCCATCAGTGAGGGAGGGCTTCCCTACAATGAGCAGTTCTTC.

The rearrangement joins TRBV28 to TRBJ2-7; 9 nucleotides align to TRBD2. The CDR3 extends over 15 amino acids. The J segment lost 2 bases and the V segment lost 6 bases, leaving 8 bases of the junction unmatched. CDR1 MDHEN and CDR2 SYDVKM come from the germline V gene. CDR3 bases: TGTGCCAGCAGGAACTGGGCGGGGGGGACCTACGAGCAGTACTTC. Translated: CASRNWAGGTYEQYF.

The chain combines TRBV13 with TRBJ2-7, with TRBD2 as a possible D gene (5 bases). Trimming took 2 bases from V and 5 from J, leaving 13 bases between them. CDR3 length: 14 amino acids. Germline assignment: CDR1 PRHDT and CDR2 FYEKMQ (reference sequence). The CDR3 sequence is CASSLTAGLDEQYF. CDR3 sequence (DNA): TGTGCCAGCAGCTTAACGGCGGGTTTAGACGAGCAGTACTTC.

The chain carries TRBV5-6 and TRBJ2-7; D is unclear. This CDR3 is 13 amino acids long. Per the germline V gene, CDR1 is SGHDT and CDR2 is YYEEEE. The V end was cut by 3 bases, the J end by 4 bases, with 11 bases between. The CDR3 region has the DNA TGTGCCAGCAGCTCTATACCACTATACGAGCAGTACTTC. Amino acid sequence: CASSSIPLYEQYF.

The chain is built from TRBV5-6 and TRBJ2-1; 8 bases align to TRBD1. The CDR3 is 12 amino acids. Trimming cost V 2 bases and J 15 bases; bases outside gene matches: 7. Per the germline V gene, CDR1 is SGHDT and CDR2 is YYEEEE. The CDR3 region is CASSLTGGQRFF. For the CDR3, the DNA is TGTGCCAGCAGCTTAACAGGGGGTCAGCGGTTCTTC.

The chain is built from TRBV25-1 and TRBJ1-4; a possible D gene is TRBD1 (5 bases). V was clipped by 4 bases and J by 5 bases, with 17 bases between them. Per the germline V gene, CDR1 is MGHDK and CDR2 is SYGVNS. The CDR3 loop spans 16 amino acids. The CDR3 loop is CASSALEGRGNEKLFF. The CDR3 DNA reads TGTGCCAGCAGTGCCTTAGAGGGGCGGGGGAATGAAAAACTGTTTTTT.

The count of this clone is one. The rearrangement joins TRBV9 to TRBJ2-6; weak D call: TRBD1 (6 bases). V was pared by 0 bases and J by 2 bases, with 6 bases between. Germline CDR1 and CDR2: SGDLS and YYNGEE. This CDR3 is 15 amino acids long. The CDR3 loop is CASSVGGPGANVLTF. The CDR3 DNA sequence: TGTGCCAGCAGCGTAGGGGGGCCTGGGGCCAACGTCCTGACTTTC.

V and J are TRBV6-5 and TRBJ2-7, with 8 bases aligning to TRBD1. CDR3 length: 14 residues. The J segment lost 2 bases and the V segment lost 6 bases, leaving 6 bases of the junction unmatched. The germline V gene encodes CDR1 MNHEY and CDR2 SVGAGI. This CDR3 is CASRTDRAAYEQYF. The CDR3 nucleotides read TGTGCCAGCAGGACGGACAGGGCCGCCTACGAGCAGTACTTC.